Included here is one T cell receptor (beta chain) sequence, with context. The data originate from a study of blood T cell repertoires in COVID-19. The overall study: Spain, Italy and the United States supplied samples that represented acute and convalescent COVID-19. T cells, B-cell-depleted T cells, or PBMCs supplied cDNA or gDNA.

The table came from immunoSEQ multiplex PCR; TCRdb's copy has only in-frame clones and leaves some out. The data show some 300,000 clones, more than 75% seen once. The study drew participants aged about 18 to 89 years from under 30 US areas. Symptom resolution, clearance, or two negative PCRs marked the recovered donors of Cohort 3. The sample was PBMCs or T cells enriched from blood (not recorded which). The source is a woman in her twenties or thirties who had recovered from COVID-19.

The CDR3 DNA reads as TGTGCCAGCAGCCAAGACAGGGACTATGGCTACACCTTC. This translates into CASSQDRDYGYTF. The chain recombines TRBV7-9 with TRBJ1-2, with 7 positions matching TRBD1. V trimming: 5 bases; J trimming: 3 bases; junction bases outside the gene matches: 3. This CDR3 has 13 residues. Germline values: CDR1 SEHNR, CDR2 FQNEAQ (reference sequence).